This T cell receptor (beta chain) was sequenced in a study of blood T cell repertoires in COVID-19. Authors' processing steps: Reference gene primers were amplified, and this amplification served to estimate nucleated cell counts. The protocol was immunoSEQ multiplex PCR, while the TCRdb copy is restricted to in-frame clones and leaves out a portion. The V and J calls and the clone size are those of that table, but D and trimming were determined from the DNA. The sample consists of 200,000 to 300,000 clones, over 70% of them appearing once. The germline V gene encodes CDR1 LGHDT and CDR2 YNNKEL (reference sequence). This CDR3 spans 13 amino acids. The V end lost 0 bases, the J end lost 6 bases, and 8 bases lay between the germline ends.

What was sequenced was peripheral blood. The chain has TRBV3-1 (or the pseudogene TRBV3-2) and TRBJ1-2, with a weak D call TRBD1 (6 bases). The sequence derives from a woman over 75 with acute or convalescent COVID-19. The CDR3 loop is CASSQEGGDGYTF. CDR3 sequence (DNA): TGTGCCAGCAGCCAAGAAGGGGGAGATGGCTACACCTTC.